The clone carrying this T cell receptor beta chain was recorded once. Profiling relied on immunoSEQ multiplex PCR, and the TCRdb table lists in-frame clones only, not all of them. The sample includes tens of thousands of clones, about 88% of them seen just once. The data stem from a study of T cell changes during pregnancy in multiple sclerosis. CDR1 is SGHTA, CDR2 FQGNSA, per germline. The CDR3 spans 15 residues. V dropped 5 bases and J dropped 0 bases, with 13 bases sitting between them. This TCR came from a female donor in good health, enrolled as a control in a pregnancy study. The source material was CD4+ T cells from peripheral blood mononuclear cells, sampled in the second trimester of pregnancy. The chain couples TRBV7-2 to TRBJ1-1; D gene uncertain. This chain's CDR3 is CASSTDTALNTEAFF. The CDR3 nucleotides read TGTGCCAGCAGCACCGACACAGCATTGAACACTGAAGCTTTCTTT.